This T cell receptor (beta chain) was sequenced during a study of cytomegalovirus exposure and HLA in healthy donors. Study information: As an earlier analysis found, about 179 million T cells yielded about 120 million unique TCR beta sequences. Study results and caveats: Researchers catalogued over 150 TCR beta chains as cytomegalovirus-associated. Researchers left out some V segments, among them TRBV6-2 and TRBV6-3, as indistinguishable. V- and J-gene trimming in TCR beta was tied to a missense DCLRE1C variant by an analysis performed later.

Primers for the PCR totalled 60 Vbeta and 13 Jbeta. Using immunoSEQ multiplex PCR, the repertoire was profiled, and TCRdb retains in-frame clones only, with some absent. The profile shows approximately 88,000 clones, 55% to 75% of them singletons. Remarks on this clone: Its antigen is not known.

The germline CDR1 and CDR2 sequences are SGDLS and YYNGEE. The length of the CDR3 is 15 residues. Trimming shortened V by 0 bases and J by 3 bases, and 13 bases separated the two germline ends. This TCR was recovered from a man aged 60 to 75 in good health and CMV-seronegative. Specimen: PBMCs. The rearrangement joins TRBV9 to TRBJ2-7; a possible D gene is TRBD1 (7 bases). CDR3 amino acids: CASSVGTGEVYEQYF. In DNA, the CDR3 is TGTGCCAGCAGCGTAGGAACAGGGGAGGTCTACGAGCAGTACTTC.